This TCR beta chain is from a study of T cell responses to AZD1222 COVID-19 vaccine. Overall study findings and caveats: Baseline testing showed seropositivity in only six or seven AZD1222 recipients.

Comment on this clone: Its antigen is still unknown.

TCRdb keeps only in-frame clones here, not all; method: immunoSEQ multiplex PCR. The data contain 150,000 or so clones, roughly nine tenths of them singletons. The sequence was obtained from an adult in good health. The sample in question was peripheral blood, obtained on day 0 of AZD1222 vaccination.

Here the CDR3 DNA reads TGTGCCAGCAACCACGGACGGGAGCAGTTCTTC. It is translated as CASNHGREQFF. The chain links TRBV12-3 or TRBV12-4 to TRBJ2-1; D is unresolved. V lost 7 bases and J lost 10, with 11 bases in between. This CDR3 has 11 residues.